This T cell receptor (beta chain) stems from a study of radiotherapy plus CTLA-4 blockade in lung cancer. On the study more broadly: Of the patients, under 20% showed objective responses and around 32% attained disease control.

With V trimmed by 9 bases and J by 13 bases, 19 bases remained unmatched. The CDR3 contains 15 residues. Repertoires were generated with immunoSEQ multiplex PCR, while TCRdb's copy carries only in-frame clones and drops some. Of over 60,000 clones listed, around 87% are singletons. This clone was observed a handful of times. Source: peripheral blood, taken from a patient treated with radiotherapy plus ipilimumab. The chain employs TRBV23-1 and TRBJ2-1; TRBD1 agrees at 9 bases. TRBV23-1 is marked as an open reading frame, function uncertain. The receptor's source is a human donor with non-small cell lung cancer that progressed on radiotherapy plus ipilimumab. CDR3 protein: CASRNLGPTGQGQFF. The CDR3 coding sequence is TGCGCCAGTCGAAACCTGGGCCCTACGGGACAGGGTCAGTTCTTC.